These T cell receptor beta chains were read from a single sample in a study of OX40 agonist ivuxolimab in advanced cancers. Repertoires were generated with immunoSEQ multiplex PCR, while TCRdb's copy carries only in-frame clones and drops some. The sample yields approximately 13,000 clones, 65% to 70% seen once. The sequences come from CD4+ or CD8+ T cells sorted from blood, collected in a trial of the OX40 agonist ivuxolimab. The source of these receptors is an adult with an advanced solid tumor such as melanoma, head and neck, liver or kidney cancer. CDR3s include the opening cysteine and the closing phenylalanine or tryptophan. A D gene is named only where the DNA matches it firmly. Size is omitted from some rows. Given values are once, few, many or a class for expanded clones.

clone_size: NA
cdr3_length: 12
j_call: TRBJ2-7
v_call: TRBV7-8
d_call: NA
cdr3_nt: TGTGCCAGCAGCTTTAACCGCTACGAGCAGTACTTC
cdr3_aa: CASSFNRYEQYF

clone_size: NA
cdr3_length: 12
j_call: TRBJ2-1
v_call: TRBV5-6
d_call: NA
cdr3_nt: TGTGCCAGCAGCAAGGACTCAACTGAGCAGTTCTTC
cdr3_aa: CASSKDSTEQFF

clone_size: NA
cdr3_length: 15
j_call: TRBJ2-3
v_call: TRBV9
d_call: TRBD2
cdr3_nt: TGTGCCAGCAGCGTATGGGAGGGGTTGGGAGATACGCAGTATTTT
cdr3_aa: CASSVWEGLGDTQYF

clone_size: NA
cdr3_length: 17
j_call: TRBJ2-6
v_call: TRBV9
d_call: TRBD1
cdr3_nt: TGTGCCAGCAGCCCGAGACAGGGTCTTTCTCGGGCCAACGTCCTGACTTTC
cdr3_aa: CASSPRQGLSRANVLTF

clone_size: NA
cdr3_length: 15
j_call: TRBJ2-6
v_call: TRBV19
d_call: NA
cdr3_nt: TGTGCCAGTAGTATAAGTCTGAGTCGGGCCAACGTCCTGACTTTC
cdr3_aa: CASSISLSRANVLTF

clone_size: NA
cdr3_length: 12
j_call: TRBJ2-2
v_call: TRBV5-1
d_call: NA
cdr3_nt: TGCGCCAGCAGCTTAAACAGAGGGGAGCTGTTTTTT
cdr3_aa: CASSLNRGELFF

clone_size: NA
cdr3_length: 11
j_call: TRBJ1-1
v_call: TRBV6-1
d_call: NA
cdr3_nt: TGTGCCAGCAAAGAGACCACTGAAGCTTTCTTT
cdr3_aa: CASKETTEAFF

clone_size: NA
cdr3_length: 13
j_call: TRBJ1-3
v_call: TRBV29-1
d_call: NA
cdr3_nt: TGCAGCGTTGTGATGGTATCAGGAAACACCATATATTTT
cdr3_aa: CSVVMVSGNTIYF

clone_size: NA
cdr3_length: 13
j_call: TRBJ2-4
v_call: TRBV4-3
d_call: NA
cdr3_nt: TGCGCCACAGGGGGGGGAAAAAAGGACATTCAGTACTTC
cdr3_aa: CATGGGKKDIQYF

clone_size: NA
cdr3_length: 13
j_call: TRBJ2-7
v_call: TRBV6-5
d_call: NA
cdr3_nt: TGTGCCAGCAGTCCCCACAGCTCCTACGAGCAGTACTTC
cdr3_aa: CASSPHSSYEQYF

clone_size: NA
cdr3_length: 15
j_call: TRBJ2-3
v_call: TRBV6-5
d_call: NA
cdr3_nt: TGTGCCAGCAGTTACGAGGAGGCGGGCACAGATACGCAGTATTTT
cdr3_aa: CASSYEEAGTDTQYF

clone_size: medium-sized
cdr3_length: 15
j_call: TRBJ1-6
v_call: TRBV4-1
d_call: NA
cdr3_nt: TGCGCCAGCAGCCAAGAGGACGCAGATAATTCACCCCTCCACTTT
cdr3_aa: CASSQEDADNSPLHF

clone_size: few
cdr3_length: 15
j_call: TRBJ1-6
v_call: TRBV27
d_call: NA
cdr3_nt: TGTGCCAGCAGTCAGTCGACAGGTTGGAATTCACCCCTCCACTTT
cdr3_aa: CASSQSTGWNSPLHF

clone_size: NA
cdr3_length: 14
j_call: TRBJ2-1
v_call: TRBV5-6
d_call: NA
cdr3_nt: TGTGCCAGCAGTCTGATCGGGTCCTACAATGAGCAGTTCTTC
cdr3_aa: CASSLIGSYNEQFF

clone_size: NA
cdr3_length: 14
j_call: TRBJ2-6
v_call: TRBV5-6
d_call: NA
cdr3_nt: TGTGCCAGCAGCTCTCTTTCTCCGGCCAACGTCCTGACTTTC
cdr3_aa: CASSSLSPANVLTF

clone_size: NA
cdr3_length: 18
j_call: TRBJ2-6
v_call: TRBV29-1
d_call: NA
cdr3_nt: TGCAGCGTTGAAGATCCGGGACGTCGAAGCTCTGGGGCCAACGTCCTGACTTTC
cdr3_aa: CSVEDPGRRSSGANVLTF

clone_size: NA
cdr3_length: 13
j_call: TRBJ1-6
v_call: TRBV27
d_call: NA
cdr3_nt: TGTGCCAGCAGTTTATCCAGGGACTCACCCCTCCACTTT
cdr3_aa: CASSLSRDSPLHF

clone_size: NA
cdr3_length: 15
j_call: TRBJ1-1
v_call: TRBV28
d_call: NA
cdr3_nt: TGTGCCAGCAGGCTTTCAACTCTCATGAACACTGAAGCTTTCTTT
cdr3_aa: CASRLSTLMNTEAFF

clone_size: NA
cdr3_length: 13
j_call: TRBJ2-7
v_call: TRBV19
d_call: NA
cdr3_nt: TGTGCCAGTAGTATGGTAGGGTCCTACGAGCAGTACTTC
cdr3_aa: CASSMVGSYEQYF

clone_size: NA
cdr3_length: 15
j_call: TRBJ2-6
v_call: TRBV5-4
d_call: NA
cdr3_nt: TGCGCCAGCAGCCATCTCGGGGATGGGGCCAACGTCCTGACTTTC
cdr3_aa: CASSHLGDGANVLTF

clone_size: medium-sized
cdr3_length: 15
j_call: TRBJ2-1
v_call: TRBV15
d_call: NA
cdr3_nt: TGTGCCACCAGCCTTCAGCGGAGCTCCTACAATGAGCAGTTCTTC
cdr3_aa: CATSLQRSSYNEQFF

clone_size: once
cdr3_length: 16
j_call: TRBJ2-7
v_call: TRBV6-1
d_call: NA
cdr3_nt: TGTGCCAGCAGTGAATATAACGGAATCTACTCCTACGAGCAGTACTTC
cdr3_aa: CASSEYNGIYSYEQYF

clone_size: NA
cdr3_length: 14
j_call: TRBJ1-2
v_call: TRBV15
d_call: NA
cdr3_nt: TGTGCCACCAGCAGAGGAAATGGGGCCTATGGCTACACCTTC
cdr3_aa: CATSRGNGAYGYTF

clone_size: NA
cdr3_length: 15
j_call: TRBJ2-3
v_call: TRBV6-5
d_call: TRBD1
cdr3_nt: TGTGCCAGCAGTCGCGCGGGACAGGGCCCAGATACGCAGTATTTT
cdr3_aa: CASSRAGQGPDTQYF

clone_size: NA
cdr3_length: 13
j_call: TRBJ1-1
v_call: TRBV27
d_call: NA
cdr3_nt: TGTGCCAGCAGTTTACAGGGAAGGACTGAAGCTTTCTTT
cdr3_aa: CASSLQGRTEAFF

clone_size: NA
cdr3_length: 14
j_call: TRBJ1-2
v_call: TRBV7-2
d_call: NA
cdr3_nt: TGTGCCAGCACCGTGGGCAGGGGTATCTATGGCTACACCTTC
cdr3_aa: CASTVGRGIYGYTF

clone_size: NA
cdr3_length: 14
j_call: TRBJ2-3
v_call: TRBV13
d_call: NA
cdr3_nt: TGTGCCAGCAGCTTACCTAGAACCACAGATACGCAGTATTTT
cdr3_aa: CASSLPRTTDTQYF

clone_size: NA
cdr3_length: 13
j_call: TRBJ1-2
v_call: TRBV4-1
d_call: NA
cdr3_nt: TGCGCCAGCAGCCAGGGCGGTAACTATGGCTACACCTTC
cdr3_aa: CASSQGGNYGYTF

clone_size: NA
cdr3_length: 11
j_call: TRBJ2-7
v_call: TRBV30
d_call: NA
cdr3_nt: TGTGCCTGGAGTAGGGGCTACGAGCAGTACTTC
cdr3_aa: CAWSRGYEQYF

clone_size: few
cdr3_length: 12
j_call: TRBJ2-7
v_call: TRBV7-2
d_call: NA
cdr3_nt: TGTGCCAGCAGCTCTGGATTCGGCGAGCAGTACTTC
cdr3_aa: CASSSGFGEQYF

clone_size: NA
cdr3_length: 15
j_call: TRBJ1-3
v_call: TRBV2
d_call: NA
cdr3_nt: TGTGCCAGCAGTGAAGGGGGCTCGAAAGGAAACACCATATATTTT
cdr3_aa: CASSEGGSKGNTIYF

clone_size: NA
cdr3_length: 16
j_call: TRBJ2-7
v_call: TRBV2
d_call: NA
cdr3_nt: TGTGCCAGCAGTGACCCCGCCCGGGGCCGGACCTACGAGCAGTACTTC
cdr3_aa: CASSDPARGRTYEQYF

clone_size: few
cdr3_length: 12
j_call: TRBJ1-4
v_call: TRBV28
d_call: NA
cdr3_nt: TGTGCCAGCAGCCTGGGAAGTGAAAAACTGTTTTTT
cdr3_aa: CASSLGSEKLFF

clone_size: once
cdr3_length: 12
j_call: TRBJ2-7
v_call: TRBV27
d_call: NA
cdr3_nt: TGTGCCAGTGCAGGGAACACCTACGAGCAGTACTTC
cdr3_aa: CASAGNTYEQYF

clone_size: medium-sized
cdr3_length: 14
j_call: TRBJ1-4
v_call: TRBV7-9
d_call: TRBD1
cdr3_nt: TGTGCCAGCAGCTTTCGACAGGGAGAGGAAAAACTGTTTTTT
cdr3_aa: CASSFRQGEEKLFF

clone_size: once
cdr3_length: 14
j_call: TRBJ1-1
v_call: TRBV27
d_call: NA
cdr3_nt: TGTGCCAGCAGTTTAGAGGGGGGGAACACTGAAGCTTTCTTT
cdr3_aa: CASSLEGGNTEAFF

clone_size: NA
cdr3_length: 16
j_call: TRBJ1-3
v_call: TRBV2
d_call: NA
cdr3_nt: TGTGCCAGCAGTGTCGAGCCGGGATCCTCTGGAAACACCATATATTTT
cdr3_aa: CASSVEPGSSGNTIYF

clone_size: few
cdr3_length: 16
j_call: TRBJ1-4
v_call: TRBV2
d_call: NA
cdr3_nt: TGTGCCAGCAGTGAATTGTCCCAGGGGATTAATGAAAAACTGTTTTTT
cdr3_aa: CASSELSQGINEKLFF

clone_size: NA
cdr3_length: 17
j_call: TRBJ2-1
v_call: TRBV9
d_call: TRBD2
cdr3_nt: TGTGCCAGCAGCTCCCCGGTGGCGGGAGCAAGGTACAATGAGCAGTTCTTC
cdr3_aa: CASSSPVAGARYNEQFF

clone_size: NA
cdr3_length: 16
j_call: TRBJ2-1
v_call: TRBV4-1
d_call: TRBD2
cdr3_nt: TGCGCCAGCAGCCAAGATTGGGAAGCGGGATGGAGCGAGCAGTTCTTC
cdr3_aa: CASSQDWEAGWSEQFF

clone_size: NA
cdr3_length: 14
j_call: TRBJ1-5
v_call: TRBV15
d_call: NA
cdr3_nt: TGTGCCACCGAACGTGCCAGGGGAGGTCAGCCCCAGCATTTT
cdr3_aa: CATERARGGQPQHF

clone_size: NA
cdr3_length: 17
j_call: TRBJ1-5
v_call: TRBV7-8
d_call: NA
cdr3_nt: TGTGCCAGCAGCTTAGCGCGGATAACGGATAGCAATCAGCCCCAGCATTTT
cdr3_aa: CASSLARITDSNQPQHF

clone_size: NA
cdr3_length: 14
j_call: TRBJ1-4
v_call: TRBV10-3
d_call: NA
cdr3_nt: TGTGCCATCAGTGGAGGGGGAGAGGTTGAAAAACTGTTTTTT
cdr3_aa: CAISGGGEVEKLFF

clone_size: NA
cdr3_length: 14
j_call: TRBJ1-1
v_call: TRBV6-5
d_call: NA
cdr3_nt: TGTGCCAGCACTCTAGTGGGGGTGAACACTGAAGCTTTCTTT
cdr3_aa: CASTLVGVNTEAFF

clone_size: NA
cdr3_length: 15
j_call: TRBJ2-3
v_call: TRBV2
d_call: NA
cdr3_nt: TGTGCCAGCAGTGGAGGGACGGCGAGCACAGATACGCAGTATTTT
cdr3_aa: CASSGGTASTDTQYF

clone_size: NA
cdr3_length: 15
j_call: TRBJ2-1
v_call: TRBV5-1
d_call: NA
cdr3_nt: TGCGCCAGCAGCTTTTTTACGGACGCTTACAATGAGCAGTTCTTC
cdr3_aa: CASSFFTDAYNEQFF

clone_size: NA
cdr3_length: 14
j_call: TRBJ2-2
v_call: TRBV7-9
d_call: TRBD2
cdr3_nt: TGTGCCAGCCGACGGGGGGCGAACACCGGGGAGCTGTTTTTT
cdr3_aa: CASRRGANTGELFF

clone_size: NA
cdr3_length: 14
j_call: TRBJ1-2
v_call: TRBV4-2
d_call: TRBD1
cdr3_nt: TGTGCCAGCAGCCAAGGACAGGGTGGCTATGGCTACACCTTC
cdr3_aa: CASSQGQGGYGYTF

clone_size: NA
cdr3_length: 15
j_call: TRBJ1-1
v_call: TRBV28
d_call: TRBD1
cdr3_nt: TGTGCCAGCAGCCTCATCACAGGGGGTAACACTGAAGCTTTCTTT
cdr3_aa: CASSLITGGNTEAFF

clone_size: once
cdr3_length: 13
j_call: TRBJ2-7
v_call: TRBV13
d_call: TRBD2
cdr3_nt: TGTGCCAGTAGACTAGCGGGAGAATACGAGCAGTACTTC
cdr3_aa: CASRLAGEYEQYF

clone_size: NA
cdr3_length: 14
j_call: TRBJ2-5
v_call: TRBV7-8
d_call: NA
cdr3_nt: TGTGCCAGCAGCCAGGGGGGGTTGTGGGAGACCCAGTACTTC
cdr3_aa: CASSQGGLWETQYF

clone_size: NA
cdr3_length: 14
j_call: TRBJ2-1
v_call: TRBV9
d_call: NA
cdr3_nt: TGTGCCAGCAATCTGGCTAGCGAGCACAATGAGCAGTTCTTC
cdr3_aa: CASNLASEHNEQFF

clone_size: NA
cdr3_length: 15
j_call: TRBJ1-2
v_call: TRBV5-5
d_call: NA
cdr3_nt: TGTGCCAGCAGCTTAACCTCTACGGACCTTTATGGCTACACCTTC
cdr3_aa: CASSLTSTDLYGYTF

clone_size: few
cdr3_length: 15
j_call: TRBJ1-5
v_call: TRBV5-1
d_call: TRBD1
cdr3_nt: TGCGCCAGCAGCCCGACAGGGGGCGTCAATCAGCCCCAGCATTTT
cdr3_aa: CASSPTGGVNQPQHF

clone_size: NA
cdr3_length: 15
j_call: TRBJ2-7
v_call: TRBV9
d_call: NA
cdr3_nt: TGTGCCAGCAGCGTAGACGTGGGGAGCTCCTACGAGCAGTACTTC
cdr3_aa: CASSVDVGSSYEQYF

clone_size: few
cdr3_length: 11
j_call: TRBJ1-4
v_call: TRBV6-6
d_call: NA
cdr3_nt: TGTGCCAGCAGTTTAAGTGAAAAACTGTTTTTT
cdr3_aa: CASSLSEKLFF